This TCR beta chain was sequenced in a study of technical replicates of blood from a few donors. The V gene's germline CDR1 is LNHNV and CDR2 YYDKDF (reference sequence). The CDR3 has 14 amino acids. V lost 4 bases and J 3 bases, leaving 13 bases between the germline ends. TCRdb's copy holds only in-frame clones and misses some; the assay was immunoSEQ multiplex PCR. The sample lists about 14,000 clones; roughly 80% were seen once. The V gene is TRBV15, the J gene TRBJ2-7, with a possible D match to TRBD1 (6 bases). This receptor was obtained from a human donor in good health. The sequencing sample was made of PBMCs. The DNA of the CDR3 is TGTGCCACCAGCATTGCGCAGGGGTTCTACGAGCAGTACTTC. Translated: CATSIAQGFYEQYF.